A selection of T cell receptor beta chains follows, all from one sample in a study of Ad26.COV2.S vaccination and SARS-CoV-2 variants. Clones were read by immunoSEQ multiplex PCR, and TCRdb kept only the in-frame ones, dropping some. The data hold around 450,000 clones, with roughly 87% observed a single time. The input for sequencing was peripheral blood, taken in a trial of Ad26.COV2.S vaccine versus placebo. All receptors derive from a person between 18 and 65 years old who received the Ad26.COV2.S COVID-19 vaccine or a placebo. Each CDR3 is given with its conserved first and last residue. A D gene is named only where the DNA matches it firmly. The size of a clone is reported for some rows only, either as once, few or many, or as a class for expanded clones.

abundance	v_gene	len	j_gene	d_gene	CDR3aa	CDR3nt
-	TRBV7-3	15	TRBJ2-1	-	CASSQVGSHNGEQFF	TGTGCCAGCAGCCAGGTGGGGAGTCACAATGGTGAGCAGTTCTTC
-	TRBV6-2/TRBV6-3	13	TRBJ2-1	-	CASSYSKGGEQFF	TGTGCCAGCAGTTACTCGAAAGGGGGTGAGCAGTTCTTC
once	TRBV19	11	TRBJ1-4	-	CASSYNEKLFF	TGTGCCAGTAGCTATAATGAAAAACTGTTTTTT
-	TRBV6-2/TRBV6-3	14	TRBJ2-1	-	CASSKARDYNEQFF	TGTGCCAGCAGCAAAGCACGGGACTACAATGAGCAGTTCTTC
-	TRBV7-9	14	TRBJ1-2	TRBD1	CASNRDRGGYGYTF	TGTGCCAGCAACCGGGACAGGGGAGGCTATGGCTACACCTTC
-	TRBV27	15	TRBJ1-3	-	CASSATGTVGNTIYF	TGTGCCAGCAGTGCCACCGGGACCGTGGGAAACACCATATATTTT
-	TRBV7-9	12	TRBJ2-2	-	CASSLGSGELFF	TGTGCCAGCAGCTTAGGATCCGGGGAGCTGTTTTTT
-	TRBV5-1	20	TRBJ2-1	TRBD2	CASSFLLAGRPWSSYNEQFF	TGCGCCAGCAGCTTCCTACTAGCGGGACGGCCTTGGAGCTCCTACAATGAGCAGTTCTTC
-	TRBV4-1	15	TRBJ1-5	TRBD1	CASSLGTVLNQPQHF	TGCGCCAGCAGCCTCGGGACAGTCCTCAATCAGCCCCAGCATTTT
-	TRBV19	15	TRBJ1-1	TRBD1	CASSTGTGMNTEAFF	TGTGCCAGTAGTACGGGGACAGGGATGAACACTGAAGCTTTCTTT
-	TRBV7-9	17	TRBJ1-5	-	CASSSTWAGVNNQPQHF	TGTGCCAGCAGCTCCACCTGGGCGGGGGTTAACAATCAGCCCCAGCATTTT
-	TRBV19	14	TRBJ1-1	-	CASSIRTGGTEAFF	TGTGCCAGTAGTATACGGACGGGAGGGACTGAAGCTTTCTTT
-	TRBV18	15	TRBJ2-6	-	CASSPRPSGANVLTF	TGTGCCAGCTCACCACGTCCCTCTGGGGCCAACGTCCTGACTTTC
-	TRBV6-5	10	TRBJ2-3	-	CAGGRDTQYF	TGTGCCGGCGGTAGGGATACGCAGTATTTT
-	TRBV15	15	TRBJ1-5	TRBD1	CATSRQGASNQPQHF	TGTGCCACCAGCCGACAGGGGGCTAGCAATCAGCCCCAGCATTTT
-	TRBV19	13	TRBJ1-4	-	CASSRQVEEKLFF	TGTGCCAGTAGTCGCCAGGTAGAAGAAAAACTGTTTTTT
-	TRBV9	15	TRBJ1-3	TRBD1	CASSVGPGQGNTIYF	TGTGCCAGCAGCGTAGGTCCGGGACAGGGAAACACCATATATTTT
-	TRBV7-2	16	TRBJ1-2	-	CASSLDPTGAGGGYTF	TGTGCCAGCAGCTTAGACCCCACGGGGGCCGGCGGAGGCTACACCTTC
-	TRBV5-5	13	TRBJ1-5	TRBD1	CASSGTGVQPQHF	TGTGCCAGCAGCGGTACAGGGGTTCAGCCCCAGCATTTT
-	TRBV4-1	13	TRBJ2-3	-	CASSTWTADTQYF	TGCGCCAGCAGCACCTGGACTGCAGATACGCAGTATTTT
-	TRBV4-1	13	TRBJ1-1	-	CASSQDRGGVAFF	TGCGCCAGCAGCCAAGATCGGGGGGGAGTAGCTTTCTTT
-	TRBV19	14	TRBJ1-2	TRBD1	CASSIGTGYYGYTF	TGTGCCAGTAGTATCGGGACAGGGTACTATGGCTACACCTTC
-	TRBV6-4	15	TRBJ2-5	TRBD2	CASSATSGAGETQYF	TGTGCCAGCAGTGCGACTAGCGGGGCCGGCGAGACCCAGTACTTC
-	TRBV6-5	14	TRBJ2-1	-	CASSPWARYHEQFF	TGTGCCAGCAGTCCTTGGGCTAGGTACCATGAGCAGTTCTTC
-	TRBV5-1	14	TRBJ2-7	-	CASSGGLVSYEQYF	TGCGCCAGCAGCGGGGGGCTGGTCTCCTACGAGCAGTACTTC
-	TRBV14	17	TRBJ1-5	-	CASSQEMGTRGNQPQHF	TGTGCCAGCAGCCAAGAGATGGGGACCAGGGGTAATCAGCCCCAGCATTTT
few	TRBV3-1/TRBV3-2	15	TRBJ1-3	-	CASSQNGAGGNTIYF	TGTGCCAGCAGCCAGAACGGGGCAGGAGGAAACACCATATATTTT
-	TRBV5-1	15	TRBJ2-7	-	CASSLLWQSSYEQYF	TGCGCCAGCAGCTTGTTATGGCAGTCTTCCTACGAGCAGTACTTC
-	TRBV18	18	TRBJ2-1	TRBD2	CASSLLHGGGSSYNEQFF	TGTGCCAGCTCACTCTTACACGGGGGGGGAAGCTCCTACAATGAGCAGTTCTTC
-	TRBV7-2	13	TRBJ1-2	-	CASSSQGPGGYTF	TGTGCCAGCAGCTCGCAGGGGCCGGGAGGCTACACCTTC
-	TRBV5-4	19	TRBJ2-2	TRBD2	CASSFGSRTSGVVPGKLFF	TGTGCCAGCAGCTTCGGATCGAGGACTAGCGGGGTAGTCCCGGGGAAGCTGTTTTTT
once	TRBV4-3	13	TRBJ2-7	-	CASSQEIRGEQYF	TGCGCCAGCAGCCAAGAAATCCGGGGAGAGCAGTACTTC
-	TRBV28	13	TRBJ1-2	-	CASSLRRHYGYTF	TGTGCCAGCAGTTTAAGGCGGCACTATGGCTACACCTTC
-	TRBV5-8	14	TRBJ1-1	-	CASSLVRWEAEAFF	TGTGCCAGCAGCTTGGTTAGGTGGGAGGCTGAAGCTTTCTTT
-	TRBV2	13	TRBJ1-5	-	CASRRDSNQPQHF	TGTGCCAGCAGACGAGATAGCAATCAGCCCCAGCATTTT
-	TRBV7-9	14	TRBJ2-2	TRBD1	CASSWTGVGGELFF	TGTGCCAGCAGCTGGACAGGGGTTGGCGGGGAGCTGTTTTTT
once	TRBV9	15	TRBJ2-5	-	CASSVGARGQETQYF	TGTGCCAGCAGCGTGGGGGCGCGGGGGCAAGAGACCCAGTACTTC
-	TRBV5-6	15	TRBJ2-5	-	CASSWMGHRVKTQYF	TGTGCCAGCAGCTGGATGGGACACCGGGTGAAGACCCAGTACTTC
few	TRBV27	13	TRBJ1-6	-	CASTGFGTSPLHF	TGTGCCAGCACAGGGTTTGGGACTTCACCCCTCCACTTT
-	TRBV28	13	TRBJ1-1	TRBD1	CASSSTGATEAFF	TGTGCCAGCAGTTCCACAGGGGCTACTGAAGCTTTCTTT
-	TRBV28	14	TRBJ1-2	TRBD1	CASSLMGQGGGYTF	TGTGCCAGCAGTCTAATGGGACAGGGAGGTGGCTACACCTTC
-	TRBV19	16	TRBJ2-5	-	CASSNRGTAPGRTQYF	TGTGCCAGTAGTAACCGGGGGACAGCCCCAGGAAGAACCCAGTACTTC
-	TRBV2	13	TRBJ1-6	-	CASGADGDSPLHF	TGTGCCAGCGGCGCGGATGGGGATTCACCCCTCCACTTT
once	TRBV28	17	TRBJ1-3	-	CASSFSPGGDSGNTIYF	TGTGCCAGCAGTTTCTCCCCCGGGGGCGACTCTGGAAACACCATATATTTT
-	TRBV4-1	16	TRBJ1-2	-	CASSPPGVRVRYGYTF	TGCGCCAGCAGCCCACCTGGGGTCCGAGTCAGATATGGCTACACCTTC
-	TRBV4-1	19	TRBJ2-2	TRBD1	CASSQVIWDRLSNTGELFF	TGCGCCAGCAGCCAAGTCATCTGGGACAGACTCTCGAACACCGGGGAGCTGTTTTTT
once	TRBV6-5	13	TRBJ2-7	TRBD1	CASSYSTGAEQYF	TGTGCCAGCAGTTACTCGACAGGGGCCGAGCAGTACTTC
-	TRBV2	14	TRBJ1-2	-	CASGWRGEGYGYTF	TGTGCCAGCGGCTGGCGGGGGGAGGGCTATGGCTACACCTTC
-	TRBV24-1	13	TRBJ2-1	TRBD2	CAIGLAFPHEQFF	TGTGCCATCGGACTAGCCTTCCCCCATGAGCAGTTCTTC
-	TRBV6-2/TRBV6-3	13	TRBJ1-1	-	CASSRQGITEAFF	TGTGCCAGCAGTCGGCAGGGGATCACTGAAGCTTTCTTT
once	TRBV11-3	17	TRBJ2-3	TRBD1	CASSPRQGASHTDTQYF	TGTGCCAGCAGCCCGCGACAGGGGGCGTCCCACACAGATACGCAGTATTTT
-	TRBV7-9	15	TRBJ1-2	-	CASSLVFSGEYGYTF	TGTGCCAGCAGCTTAGTTTTCTCGGGGGAATATGGCTACACCTTC
-	TRBV5-1	15	TRBJ1-2	-	CASDPTGIVGSGYTF	TGCGCCAGCGACCCTACAGGGATTGTTGGATCTGGCTACACCTTC
-	TRBV5-1	12	TRBJ2-1	TRBD1	CASSTTGYEQFF	TGCGCCAGCAGCACGACAGGGTATGAGCAGTTCTTC
-	TRBV5-4	14	TRBJ1-3	-	CASSLSVSGNTIYF	TGTGCCAGCAGCTTGAGTGTCTCTGGAAACACCATATATTTT
-	TRBV6-5	14	TRBJ1-2	-	CATIRGLANYGYTF	TGTGCCACCATCCGAGGGCTAGCTAACTATGGCTACACCTTC
-	TRBV4-1	16	TRBJ2-2	-	CASSLRTATVAGELFF	TGCGCCAGCAGCCTCCGGACAGCCACGGTCGCCGGGGAGCTGTTTTTT